This section outlines one T cell receptor (beta chain) sequence together with its context. No antigen is known for it. This likely came from a read error, as a far larger clone is one base away. In the same sample, other DNA sequences code for this CDR3. Sequencing used immunoSEQ multiplex PCR; TCRdb keeps in-frame clones, though not all of them. This table has roughly 20,000 clones, 80% appearing once. Per germline, CDR1 SGHRS and CDR2 YFSETQ. Trimming left V 2 bases short and J 3 bases short, with 11 bases between. The CDR3 totals 14 residues. The record originates from a study of T cell clones after liver transplantation. Turning to the study itself: Samples came from ITN030ST, which attempted immunosuppression withdrawal within 2 years of liver transplantation. Samples came pre-transplant, pre-randomization before withdrawal, and post-randomization after withdrawal ended. Findings of the study overall: A significant post-transplant drop in circulating graft-donor-reactive CD4 TCRbeta sequences occurred in most of the 8 subjects. Donor-reactive sequences fell more than third party-reactive ones, suggesting partial deletion.

The source was CD8+ T cells from blood, collected around 50 months after liver transplant. The receptor's source is a human patient who received a liver transplant. Among the T cells, some may be from the graft donor. The chain links TRBV5-1 to TRBJ1-1; no clear D. The DNA of the CDR3 is TGCGCCAGCAGCTTTTGGGGAGTTGACACTGAAGCTTTCTTT. Protein sequence: CASSFWGVDTEAFF. The entire variable domain, with the rest obtained from reference TRBV5-1 and TRBJ1-1, is as follows: KAGVTQTPRYLIKTRGQQVTLSCSPISGHRSVSWYQQTPGQGLQFLFEYFSETQRNKGNFPGRFSGRQFSNSRSEMNVSTLELGDSALYLCASSFWGVDTEAFFGQGTRLTVV.